One sample yielded the 3 T cell receptor beta chains listed below, sequenced in a study of shared clonotypes between healthy human individuals. The data were produced by immunoSEQ multiplex PCR, yet TCRdb's version contains in-frame clones alone and is incomplete. The sample holds under 120,000 clones, roughly 66% seen once. The sequencing input was memory CD8+ T cells sorted from blood. The subset was: CD45RO+ cells pooled with CCR7-negative TemRA cells. The receptors here all came from a woman between 25 and 40 years old in good health.

This chain uses TRBV2 with TRBJ2-7; unclear D gene. V lost 7 bases to trimming and J lost 5 bases, with 15 bases between them. The CDR3 runs to 13 residues. Germline V lookup: CDR1 SNHLY, CDR2 FYNNEI. CDR3 DNA: TGTGCCAGCAAGGGCAGAGCCATCCACGAGCAGTACTTC. Encoded protein: CASKGRAIHEQYF.

The chain recombines TRBV19 with TRBJ1-1; D gene uncertain. There are 13 residues in the CDR3. With 9 bases removed from V and 1 base from J, the gap between germline ends came to 12 bases. Germline V CDR1 and CDR2: LNHDA, SQIVND (reference sequence). The CDR3 loop is CASSVTENTEAFF. The CDR3, as DNA: TGTGCCAGCAGTGTGACGGAGAACACTGAAGCTTTCTTT.

The J gene is TRBJ2-5, the V gene TRBV21-1; TRBD2 was called by the table and not checked on the DNA. TRBV21-1 is an annotated pseudogene. The CDR3 covers 19 residues. CDR3 amino acids: CASSKHRLAPTPWGETQYF. CDR3 nucleotide sequence: TGTGCCAGCAGCAAACACCGACTAGCACCCACCCCCTGGGGAGAGACCCAGTACTTC.